The 13 T cell receptor beta chains below were found in one sample sequenced in a study of blood T cell repertoires in COVID-19. Libraries were prepared by immunoSEQ multiplex PCR; TCRdb keeps only in-frame clonotypes and omits some of them. The sample includes roughly 57,000 clones, around 79% of them seen just once. The sample taken for sequencing was peripheral blood. The receptors were gathered from a woman in her seventies with acute or convalescent COVID-19.

This chain joins TRBV7-9 and TRBJ1-5; D possibly corresponds to TRBD1 (6 bases). In germline, CDR1 is SEHNR, CDR2 FQNEAQ (reference sequence). V was pared by 5 bases and J by 4 bases, with 9 bases between. The length of the CDR3 is 13 residues. The CDR3 sequence is CASSAQGNQPQHF. The CDR3, as DNA: TGTGCCAGCAGCGCACAGGGTAATCAGCCCCAGCATTTT.

This chain links TRBV12-3 or TRBV12-4 with TRBJ2-3, with D unresolved. The V and J ends lost 3 bases and 5 bases respectively, with 3 bases between them. The CDR3 loop spans 11 amino acids. The CDR3 DNA reads as TGTGCCAGCAGTTTTAAAGATACGCAGTATTTT. It translates to CASSFKDTQYF.

A single count supports this clone. The CDR3 loop reads CASSVGTEDSGNTIYF. In DNA form, the CDR3 reads TGCGCCAGCAGCGTCGGGACAGAAGATTCTGGAAACACCATATATTTT. V usage is TRBV5-1 and J usage is TRBJ1-3; 7 nucleotides agree with TRBD1. This CDR3 has 16 amino acids. Unmatched junction bases numbered 8, after V lost 4 bases and J lost 1 base. Germline CDR1 is SGHRS and CDR2 is YFSETQ.

This rearrangement joins TRBV3-1 (or the pseudogene TRBV3-2) to TRBJ1-5, with 7 positions matching TRBD1. Trimming cost V 3 bases and J 5 bases; bases outside gene matches: 16. This CDR3 is 18 amino acids long. Looked up from germline, CDR1 is LGHDT and CDR2 is YNNKEL (reference sequence). CDR3 bases: TGTGCCAGCAGCCAGGGCCGCAGGGTAGGGGGCGCGGATCAGCCCCAGCATTTT. It yields the protein CASSQGRRVGGADQPQHF.

A few counts support this clone. The V call is TRBV6-5, the J call TRBJ1-2; D possibly corresponds to TRBD1 (6 bases). In germline, CDR1 is MNHEY, CDR2 SVGAGI. This CDR3 is built from 12 residues. Trimming took 6 bases from V and 7 from J, leaving 12 bases between them. CDR3 sequence: CASSLSGVGYTF. CDR3 DNA: TGTGCCAGCAGCCTCTCAGGGGTTGGCTACACCTTC.

The chain employs TRBV5-6 and TRBJ1-2; tentatively, D is TRBD1 (5 bases). V was trimmed by 3 bases and J by 6 bases, leaving 12 bases between them. The CDR3 covers 13 residues. Germline lookup yields CDR1 SGHDT and CDR2 YYEEEE. The DNA for the CDR3 is TGTGCCAGCAGCTCGGGACGGACTAATGGCTACACCTTC. It translates to CASSSGRTNGYTF.

The table lists this clone with a few counts. The V gene is TRBV12-3 or TRBV12-4, the J gene TRBJ2-1; D is possibly TRBD1 (6 bases). Trimming stripped 5 bases from V and 11 bases from J, with 10 bases between. This CDR3 has 11 residues. DNA for the CDR3: TGTGCCAGCAGTGAGACAGGCAAGCAGTTCTTC. It encodes CASSETGKQFF.

This CDR3 is CASSFGTGGLWGYTF. CDR3 coding DNA: TGCGCCAGCAGCTTCGGGACAGGGGGTTTGTGGGGCTACACCTTC. The chain is built from TRBV5-1 and TRBJ1-2; 11 positions match TRBD1. Germline trimming cut 2 bases from V and 8 bases from J; bases unmatched to any gene: 8. The germline CDR1 and CDR2 sequences are SGHRS and YFSETQ. This CDR3 region has 15 residues.

The rearrangement uses TRBV3-1 (or the pseudogene TRBV3-2) and TRBJ2-1; D gene unclear. The CDR3 is 12 residues long. V was shortened by 4 bases and J by 10 bases, with 11 bases between the two germline ends. Germline CDR1 is LGHDT and CDR2 is YNNKEL (reference sequence). DNA for the CDR3: TGTGCCAGCAGCCTCCCACTATCGGAGCAGTTCTTC. Translating gives CASSLPLSEQFF.

The chain uses TRBV5-6 and TRBJ2-7; 10 bases line up with TRBD2. The V segment lost 4 bases and the J segment 3 bases; nucleotides outside the gene matches: 13. The germline CDR1 and CDR2 sequences are SGHDT and YYEEEE. The CDR3 is made up of 17 amino acids. The CDR3 protein is CASSPPGLATFGYEQYF. The DNA of the CDR3 is TGTGCCAGCAGCCCTCCGGGACTAGCGACGTTTGGCTACGAGCAGTACTTC.

This chain joins TRBV27 and TRBJ2-5; D remains unclear. Germline values: CDR1 MNHEY, CDR2 SMNVEV (reference sequence). CDR3 length: 14 residues. V gave up 0 bases and J gave up 1 base, with 6 bases separating them. CDR3: CASSLSMSQETQYF. Here the CDR3 DNA reads TGTGCCAGCAGTTTATCCATGAGCCAAGAGACCCAGTACTTC.

The chain is built from TRBV12-3 or TRBV12-4 and TRBJ2-3; TRBD2 matches 7 bases. Unmatched junction bases numbered 10, after V lost 8 bases and J lost 8 bases. The CDR3 length is 13 residues. DNA for the CDR3: TGTGCCAGCGCTCGGGAGGCGGGCACTACGCAGTATTTT. This translates into CASAREAGTTQYF.

The chain employs TRBV4-1 and TRBJ2-3; maybe TRBD1 (5 bases). CDR3 length: 15 residues. The germline V gene has CDR1 MGHRA and CDR2 YSYEKL. V lost 0 bases, J lost 6 bases, and 13 bases lay in between. CDR3 loop: CASSQDRGAMDTQYF. The DNA for the CDR3 is TGCGCCAGCAGCCAAGATAGGGGCGCGATGGATACGCAGTATTTT.